Sequencing of this T cell receptor beta chain was carried out in a study of shared clonotypes between healthy human individuals. The repertoire was sequenced with immunoSEQ multiplex PCR; TCRdb's copy has only in-frame clones and lacks some. Among 600,000 to 750,000 clones listed, approximately 75% were seen once. The CDR3 is 18 amino acids. From germline, CDR1 is SGHDN and CDR2 FVKESK. J lost 2 bases, V lost 0 bases, and 10 bases had no gene match. The source is a woman aged 25-40 years in good health. The genes are TRBV14 and TRBJ2-1; 7 bases line up with TRBD2. Sequencing used memory CD4+ T cells sorted from blood. Sample subset: CD45RA-negative fraction. CDR3 sequence (DNA): TGTGCCAGCAGCCAAGATTCCGGACTAGTGGGCCCCTACAATGAGCAGTTCTTC. This translates into CASSQDSGLVGPYNEQFF. The complete variable domain, with remaining parts taken from reference TRBV14 and TRBJ2-1, reads EAGVTQFPSHSVIEKGQTVTLRCDPISGHDNLYWYRRVMGKEIKFLLHFVKESKQDESGMPNNRFLAERTGGTYSTLKVQPAELEDSGVYFCASSQDSGLVGPYNEQFFGPGTRLTVL.